This T cell receptor (beta chain) is from a study of T cell responses to AZD1222 COVID-19 vaccine. Comment on this clone: Its antigen is not identified.

V was pared by 0 bases and J by 12 bases, with 5 bases of the junction left unmatched. The germline V gene encodes CDR1 SGHRS and CDR2 YFSETQ. The CDR3 spans 13 residues. Assay: immunoSEQ multiplex PCR; the TCRdb copy retains only in-frame clones and omits some. The table shows about 130,000 clones, with approximately 94% occurring only once. The study's findings and limits: The donor cohort was predominantly white British with a female majority, and clonal diversity may have been underestimated. Across the whole spike, CD4 TCRs peaked at regions 160-218 and 743-854. Following two doses of AZD1222, Spike-specific TCR breadth and depth rose.

The J gene is TRBJ1-3, the V gene TRBV5-1, with 8 positions matching TRBD1. This receptor was identified in an adult in good health. This material consisted of peripheral blood, taken on day 0 of AZD1222 vaccination. The CDR3 DNA follows: TGCGCCAGCAGCTTGGCCGGACAGGGTGGCATATATTTT. Amino acid sequence: CASSLAGQGGIYF.